This T cell receptor (beta chain) was retrieved from a study of regulatory dendritic cells for organ transplantation. This table comes from immunoSEQ multiplex PCR, and its TCRdb copy is limited to in-frame clones, with some not included. The sample consists of 28,000 or so clones, 80% to 85% of them appearing once. The CDR3 runs to 18 residues. Germline loops: CDR1 SEHNR, CDR2 FQNEAQ (reference sequence). With 2 bases clipped from V and 5 bases from J, the junction kept 9 bases outside the gene matches. The chain links TRBV7-9 to TRBJ2-1, with 13 positions matching TRBD2. This TCR derives from a human donor in good health. The sequenced material came from naive CD4+ T cells from blood. As to subset: CD45RA+ naive T cells. CDR3 residues: CASSLLWTSGGVDNEQFF. CDR3 DNA sequence: TGTGCCAGCAGCTTATTATGGACTAGCGGGGGTGTCGACAATGAGCAGTTCTTC.